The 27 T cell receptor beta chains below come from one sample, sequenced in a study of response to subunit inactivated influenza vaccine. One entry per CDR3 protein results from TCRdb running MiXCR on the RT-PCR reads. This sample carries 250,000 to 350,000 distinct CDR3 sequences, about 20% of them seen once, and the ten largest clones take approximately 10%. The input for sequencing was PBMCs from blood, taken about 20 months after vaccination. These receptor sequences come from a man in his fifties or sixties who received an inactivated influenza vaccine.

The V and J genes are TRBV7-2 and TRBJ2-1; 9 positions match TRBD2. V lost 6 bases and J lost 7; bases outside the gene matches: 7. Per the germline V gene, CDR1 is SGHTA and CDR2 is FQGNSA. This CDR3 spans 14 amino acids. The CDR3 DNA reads TGTGCCAGCAGGCGGGAGGGCTCTCGGAATGAGCAGTTCTTC. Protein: CASRREGSRNEQFF.

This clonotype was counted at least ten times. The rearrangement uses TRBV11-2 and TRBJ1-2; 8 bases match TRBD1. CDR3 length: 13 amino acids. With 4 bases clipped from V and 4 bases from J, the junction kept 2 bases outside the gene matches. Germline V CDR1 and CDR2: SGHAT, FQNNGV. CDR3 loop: CASSSTGVYGYTF. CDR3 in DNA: TGTGCCAGCAGCTCGACAGGGGTCTATGGCTACACCTTC.

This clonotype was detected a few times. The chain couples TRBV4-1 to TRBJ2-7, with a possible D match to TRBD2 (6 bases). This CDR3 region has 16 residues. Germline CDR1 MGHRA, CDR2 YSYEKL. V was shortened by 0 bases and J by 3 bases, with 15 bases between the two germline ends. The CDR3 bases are TGCGCCAGCAGCCAAGATGCGGGAAGGACATTCTACGAGCAGTACTTC. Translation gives CASSQDAGRTFYEQYF.

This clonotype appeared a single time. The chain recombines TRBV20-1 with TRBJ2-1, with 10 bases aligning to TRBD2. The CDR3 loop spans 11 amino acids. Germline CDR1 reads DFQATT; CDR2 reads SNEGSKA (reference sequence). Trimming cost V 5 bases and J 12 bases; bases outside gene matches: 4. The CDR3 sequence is CSAWTSGRQFF. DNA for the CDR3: TGCAGTGCTTGGACTAGCGGACGGCAGTTCTTC.

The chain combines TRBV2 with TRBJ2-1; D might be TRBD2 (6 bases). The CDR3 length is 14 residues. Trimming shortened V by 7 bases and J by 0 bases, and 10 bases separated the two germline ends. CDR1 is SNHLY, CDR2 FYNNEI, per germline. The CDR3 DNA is TGTGCCAGCATCCCCGGGAGCTCCTACAATGAGCAGTTCTTC. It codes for CASIPGSSYNEQFF.

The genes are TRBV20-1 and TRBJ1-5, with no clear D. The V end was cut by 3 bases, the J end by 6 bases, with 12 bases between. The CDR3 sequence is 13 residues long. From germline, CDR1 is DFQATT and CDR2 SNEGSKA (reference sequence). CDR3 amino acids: CSASNGGFQPQHF. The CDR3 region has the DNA TGCAGTGCTAGTAACGGAGGGTTTCAGCCCCAGCATTTT.

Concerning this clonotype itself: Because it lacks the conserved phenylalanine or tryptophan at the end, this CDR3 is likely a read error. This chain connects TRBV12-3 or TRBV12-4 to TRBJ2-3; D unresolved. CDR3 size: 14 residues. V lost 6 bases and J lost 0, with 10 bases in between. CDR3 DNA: TGTGCCAGCAGCCAGACTCCTAGCACAGATACGCAGTATTAT. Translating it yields CASSQTPSTDTQYY.

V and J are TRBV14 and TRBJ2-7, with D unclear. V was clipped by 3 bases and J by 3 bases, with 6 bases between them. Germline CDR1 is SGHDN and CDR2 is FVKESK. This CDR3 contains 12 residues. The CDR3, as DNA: TGTGCCAGCAGCCATATTTTCTACGAGCAGTACTTC. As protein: CASSHIFYEQYF.

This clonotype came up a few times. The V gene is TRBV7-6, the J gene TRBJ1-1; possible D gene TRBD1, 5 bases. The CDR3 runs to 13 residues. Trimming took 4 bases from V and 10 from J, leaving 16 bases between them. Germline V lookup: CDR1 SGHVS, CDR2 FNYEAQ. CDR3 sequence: CASSSTRGAGAFF. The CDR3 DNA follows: TGTGCCAGCAGCTCAACAAGGGGTGCAGGAGCTTTCTTT.

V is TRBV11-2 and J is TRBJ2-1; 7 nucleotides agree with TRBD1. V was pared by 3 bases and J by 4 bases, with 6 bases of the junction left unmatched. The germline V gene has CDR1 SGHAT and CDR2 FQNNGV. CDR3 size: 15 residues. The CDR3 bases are TGTGCCAGCAGCTTGACCGGGACAGCTTACAATGAGCAGTTCTTC. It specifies CASSLTGTAYNEQFF.

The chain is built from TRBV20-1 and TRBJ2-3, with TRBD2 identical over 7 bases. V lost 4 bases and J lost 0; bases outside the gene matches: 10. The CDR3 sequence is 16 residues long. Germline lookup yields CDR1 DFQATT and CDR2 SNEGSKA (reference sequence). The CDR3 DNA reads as TGCAGTGCTACCCCCCTCCGGGGGGATAGCACAGATACGCAGTATTTT. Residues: CSATPLRGDSTDTQYF.

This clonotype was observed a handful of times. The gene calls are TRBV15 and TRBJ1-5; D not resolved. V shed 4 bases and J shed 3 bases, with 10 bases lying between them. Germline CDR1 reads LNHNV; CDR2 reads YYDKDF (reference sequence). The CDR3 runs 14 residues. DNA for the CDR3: TGTGCCACCAGCAAGAGGGCGGTCAATCAGCCCCAGCATTTT. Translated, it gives CATSKRAVNQPQHF.

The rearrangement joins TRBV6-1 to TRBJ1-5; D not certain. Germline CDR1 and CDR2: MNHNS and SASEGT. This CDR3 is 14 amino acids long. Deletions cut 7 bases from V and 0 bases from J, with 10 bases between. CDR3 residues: CASNLGPSNQPQHF. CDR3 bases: TGTGCCAGCAATCTCGGACCTAGCAATCAGCCCCAGCATTTT.

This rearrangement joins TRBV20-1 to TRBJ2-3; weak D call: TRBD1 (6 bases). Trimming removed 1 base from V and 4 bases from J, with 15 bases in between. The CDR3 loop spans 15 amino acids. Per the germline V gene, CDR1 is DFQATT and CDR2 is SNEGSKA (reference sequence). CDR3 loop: CSARAKWGPADTQYF. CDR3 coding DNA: TGCAGTGCTAGAGCGAAGTGGGGGCCGGCAGATACGCAGTATTTT.

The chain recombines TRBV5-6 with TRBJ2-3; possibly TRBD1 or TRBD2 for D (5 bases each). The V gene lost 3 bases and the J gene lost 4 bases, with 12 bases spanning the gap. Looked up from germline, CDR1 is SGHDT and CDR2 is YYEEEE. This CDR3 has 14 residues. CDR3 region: CASSSTVGADTQYF. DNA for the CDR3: TGTGCCAGCAGCTCCACGGTGGGGGCAGATACGCAGTATTTT.

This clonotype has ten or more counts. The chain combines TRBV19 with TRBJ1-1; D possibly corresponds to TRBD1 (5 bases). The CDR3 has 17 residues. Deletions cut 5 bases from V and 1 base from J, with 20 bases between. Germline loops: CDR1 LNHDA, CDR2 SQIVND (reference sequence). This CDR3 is CASSPLRGATANTEAFF. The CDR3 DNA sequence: TGTGCCAGTAGTCCCCTCCGGGGCGCCACTGCGAACACTGAAGCTTTCTTT. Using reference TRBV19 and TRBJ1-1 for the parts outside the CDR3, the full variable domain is DGGITQSPKYLFRKEGQNVTLSCEQNLNHDAMYWYRQDPGQGLRLIYYSQIVNDFQKGDIAEGYSVSREKKESFPLTVTSAQKNPTAFYLCASSPLRGATANTEAFFGQGTRLTVV.

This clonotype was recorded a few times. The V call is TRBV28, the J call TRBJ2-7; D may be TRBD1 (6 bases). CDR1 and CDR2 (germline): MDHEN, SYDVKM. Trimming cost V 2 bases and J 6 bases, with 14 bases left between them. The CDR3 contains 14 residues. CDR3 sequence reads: CASSLKGQYGEQYF. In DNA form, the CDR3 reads TGTGCCAGCAGTTTAAAAGGACAGTATGGCGAGCAGTACTTC. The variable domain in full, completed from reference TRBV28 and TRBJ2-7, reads DVKVTQSSRYLVKRTGEKVFLECVQDMDHENMFWYRQDPGLGLRLIYFSYDVKMKEKGDIPEGYSVSREKKERFSLILESASTNQTSMYLCASSLKGQYGEQYFGPGTRLTVT.

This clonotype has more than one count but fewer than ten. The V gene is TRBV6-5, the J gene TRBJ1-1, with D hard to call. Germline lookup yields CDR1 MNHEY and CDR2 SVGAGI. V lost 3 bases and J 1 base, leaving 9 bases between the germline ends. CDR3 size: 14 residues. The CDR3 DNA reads TGTGCCAGCAGTTATCTCGCCGGGAACACTGAAGCTTTCTTT. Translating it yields CASSYLAGNTEAFF.

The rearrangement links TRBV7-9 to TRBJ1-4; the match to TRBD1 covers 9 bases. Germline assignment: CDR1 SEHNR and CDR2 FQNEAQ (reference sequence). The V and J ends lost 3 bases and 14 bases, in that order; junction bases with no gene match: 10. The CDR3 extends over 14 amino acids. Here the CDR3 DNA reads TGTGCCAGCAGCTTGGGACAGGGCCGGAGTGGTCTGTTTTTT. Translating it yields CASSLGQGRSGLFF.

The CDR3 nucleotides are TGTGCCACCAGCTCACCGGGACAGCCTAACTATGGCTACACCTTC. Its translation: CATSSPGQPNYGYTF. The chain has TRBV15 and TRBJ1-2, with 7 bases identical to TRBD1. The germline gives CDR1 LNHNV, CDR2 YYDKDF (reference sequence). V lost 5 bases to trimming and J lost 0 bases; unmatched junction nucleotides: 6. This CDR3 is built from 15 residues.

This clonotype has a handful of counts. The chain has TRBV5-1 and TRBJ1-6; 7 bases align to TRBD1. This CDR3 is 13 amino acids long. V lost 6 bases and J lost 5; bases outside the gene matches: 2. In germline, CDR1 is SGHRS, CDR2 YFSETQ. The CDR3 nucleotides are TGCGCCAGCAAGGGGGCTGATAATTCACCCCTCCACTTT. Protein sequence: CASKGADNSPLHF.

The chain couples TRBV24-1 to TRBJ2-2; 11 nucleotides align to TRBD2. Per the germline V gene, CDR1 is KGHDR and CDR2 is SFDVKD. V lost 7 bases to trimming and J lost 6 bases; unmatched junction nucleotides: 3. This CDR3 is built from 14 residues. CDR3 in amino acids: CATRALAGAGELFF. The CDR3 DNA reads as TGTGCCACCAGGGCACTAGCGGGAGCCGGGGAGCTGTTTTTT.

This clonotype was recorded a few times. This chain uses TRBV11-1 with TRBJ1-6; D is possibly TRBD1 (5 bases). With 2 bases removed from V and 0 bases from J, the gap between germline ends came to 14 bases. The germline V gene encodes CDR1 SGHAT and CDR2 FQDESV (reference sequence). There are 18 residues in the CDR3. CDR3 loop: CASSLTTGLSSYNSPLHF. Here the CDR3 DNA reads TGTGCCAGCAGCTTAACTACAGGCCTCAGCTCCTATAATTCACCCCTCCACTTT.

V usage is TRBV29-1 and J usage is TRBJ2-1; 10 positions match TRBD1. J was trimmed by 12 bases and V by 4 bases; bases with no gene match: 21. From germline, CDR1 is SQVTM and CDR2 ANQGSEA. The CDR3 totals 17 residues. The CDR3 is CSVVITPGQGMRGVQFF. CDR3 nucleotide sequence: TGCAGCGTTGTTATCACCCCGGGACAGGGGATGAGAGGGGTGCAGTTCTTC.

Written as DNA, the CDR3 is TGTGCCAGCAGTAGGACAGGGGATAGGAGTGAGCAGTTCTTC. Translating it yields CASSRTGDRSEQFF. The chain links TRBV2 to TRBJ2-1; 9 bases are shared with TRBD1. This CDR3 has 14 amino acids. Germline trimming cut 5 bases from V and 9 bases from J; bases unmatched to any gene: 8. Germline lookup yields CDR1 SNHLY and CDR2 FYNNEI.

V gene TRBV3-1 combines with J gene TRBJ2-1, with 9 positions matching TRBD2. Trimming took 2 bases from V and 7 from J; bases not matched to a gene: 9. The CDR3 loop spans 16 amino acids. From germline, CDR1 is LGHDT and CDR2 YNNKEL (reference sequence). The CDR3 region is CASSQPLAGLGNEQFF. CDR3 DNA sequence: TGTGCCAGCAGCCAACCCCTAGCGGGGCTAGGGAATGAGCAGTTCTTC.

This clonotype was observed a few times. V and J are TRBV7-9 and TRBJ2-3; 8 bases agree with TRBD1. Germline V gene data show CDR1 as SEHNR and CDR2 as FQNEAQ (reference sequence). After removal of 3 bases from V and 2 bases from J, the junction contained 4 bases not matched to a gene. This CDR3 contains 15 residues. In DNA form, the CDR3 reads TGTGCCAGCAGCTTCCAGGGGGCGGTCACAGATACGCAGTATTTT. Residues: CASSFQGAVTDTQYF.